This entry describes one T cell receptor beta chain. The data were obtained in a study of pediatric ulcerative colitis. Assay: immunoSEQ multiplex PCR; the TCRdb copy retains only in-frame clones and omits some. The sample carries 30,000 to 40,000 clones, roughly four fifths recorded once. CDR1 SGHRS and CDR2 YFSETQ come from the germline V gene. V lost 9 bases and J lost 4; bases outside the gene matches: 16. The CDR3 has 15 amino acids. Sequencing was performed on blood. This sequence originates from a boy aged 5-17 years with severe ulcerative colitis. This rearrangement joins TRBV5-1 to TRBJ2-7; 7 nucleotides match TRBD2. The CDR3 coding sequence is TGCGCCACCAAAATCGGTGGGGGGGAGCAATACGAGCAGTACTTC. Amino acids: CATKIGGGEQYEQYF. Full variable domain (remainder filled in from reference TRBV5-1 and TRBJ2-7): KAGVTQTPRYLIKTRGQQVTLSCSPISGHRSVSWYQQTPGQGLQFLFEYFSETQRNKGNFPGRFSGRQFSNSRSEMNVSTLELGDSALYLCATKIGGGEQYEQYFGPGTRLTVT.